This is a list of T cell receptor beta chains from one sample in a study of memory CD4+ T cells and cytomegalovirus serostatus. TCRdb's table, derived via immunoSEQ multiplex PCR, lists solely in-frame clones and lacks some. The sample carries about 100,000 clones, about four fifths recorded once. Sequencing used memory CD4+ T cells from blood. The receptors were gathered from an adult in good health and CMV-seropositive. The CDR3 runs from the conserved cysteine through the conserved F or W. D genes are given only for firm matches. A row's size may be missing; if present it is once, few, many or a size class.

J: TRBJ1-1; D: NA; V: TRBV6-5; size: once; CDR3: CASSYRGNTEAFF; DNA: TGTGCCAGCAGTTACAGGGGAAACACTGAAGCTTTCTTT
J: TRBJ1-1; D: NA; V: TRBV6-1; size: NA; CDR3: CASRQDYNTEAFF; DNA: TGTGCCAGCAGACAGGACTACAACACTGAAGCTTTCTTT
J: TRBJ1-3; D: NA; V: TRBV19; size: NA; CDR3: CASSMQALGAGNTIYF; DNA: TGTGCCAGTAGTATGCAGGCCTTGGGAGCTGGAAACACCATATATTTT
J: TRBJ2-7; D: NA; V: TRBV11-2; size: NA; CDR3: CASSLTRVSYEQYF; DNA: TGTGCCAGCAGCCTTACCCGGGTCTCCTACGAGCAGTACTTC
J: TRBJ2-7; D: NA; V: TRBV7-9; size: NA; CDR3: CASSLESRVEQYF; DNA: TGTGCCAGCAGCTTAGAATCGAGGGTCGAGCAGTACTTC
J: TRBJ1-1; D: NA; V: TRBV18; size: NA; CDR3: CASSPTSTNTEAFF; DNA: TGTGCCAGCTCACCAACGTCTACGAACACTGAAGCTTTCTTT
J: TRBJ2-1; D: TRBD1; V: TRBV7-8; size: NA; CDR3: CASSPGTGGGWQFF; DNA: TGTGCCAGCAGCCCTGGGACAGGGGGGGGGTGGCAGTTCTTC
J: TRBJ2-3; D: NA; V: TRBV16; size: once; CDR3: CASSQSRTTDTQYF; DNA: TGTGCCAGCAGCCAATCCAGGACCACAGATACGCAGTATTTT
J: TRBJ1-2; D: NA; V: TRBV7-2; size: NA; CDR3: CASSSPRAVGNGYTF; DNA: TGTGCCAGCAGCTCCCCACGCGCAGTAGGAAATGGCTACACCTTC
J: TRBJ1-1; D: TRBD1; V: TRBV19; size: few; CDR3: CASILQGAENTEAFF; DNA: TGTGCCAGTATCCTTCAGGGGGCGGAGAACACTGAAGCTTTCTTT
J: TRBJ2-1; D: NA; V: TRBV9; size: NA; CDR3: CASSFVGGGAYNEQFF; DNA: TGTGCCAGCAGCTTCGTGGGAGGTGGGGCCTACAATGAGCAGTTCTTC
J: TRBJ2-3; D: TRBD1; V: TRBV25-1; size: NA; CDR3: CASSGTGGTDTQYF; DNA: TGTGCCAGCAGTGGGACAGGGGGCACAGATACGCAGTATTTT
J: TRBJ1-1; D: TRBD1; V: TRBV15; size: NA; CDR3: CATSRGQEGTEAFF; DNA: TGTGCCACCAGCAGGGGACAGGAGGGCACTGAAGCTTTCTTT
J: TRBJ1-5; D: TRBD1; V: TRBV29-1; size: NA; CDR3: CSASPGQGNQPQHF; DNA: TGCAGCGCCTCGCCGGGACAGGGGAATCAGCCCCAGCATTTT
J: TRBJ2-7; D: TRBD2; V: TRBV11-2; size: NA; CDR3: CASSLEVPGAGGFYEQYF; DNA: TGTGCCAGCAGCTTAGAAGTCCCGGGCGCGGGAGGTTTCTACGAGCAGTACTTC
J: TRBJ1-2; D: NA; V: TRBV5-1; size: few; CDR3: CASSLEAGIYGYTF; DNA: TGCGCCAGCAGCTTGGAGGCAGGAATTTATGGCTACACCTTC
J: TRBJ2-2; D: NA; V: TRBV9; size: NA; CDR3: CASSDRRTNTGELFF; DNA: TGTGCCAGCAGTGACCGACGTACGAACACCGGGGAGCTGTTTTTT
J: TRBJ2-1; D: TRBD2; V: TRBV28; size: NA; CDR3: CASSPQSGAYNEQFF; DNA: TGTGCCAGCAGCCCCCAGAGCGGGGCTTACAATGAGCAGTTCTTC
J: TRBJ1-4; D: TRBD1; V: TRBV5-4; size: NA; CDR3: CASSQGAQGLNEKLFF; DNA: TGTGCCAGCAGCCAGGGGGCCCAGGGGCTTAATGAAAAACTGTTTTTT
J: TRBJ2-7; D: TRBD2; V: TRBV4-2; size: few; CDR3: CASSQTSGVIYEQYF; DNA: TGTGCCAGCAGCCAAACTAGCGGCGTAATCTACGAGCAGTACTTC
J: TRBJ2-3; D: TRBD1; V: TRBV5-6; size: NA; CDR3: CASSSTGDTDTQYF; DNA: TGTGCCAGCAGCTCTACAGGGGACACGGATACGCAGTATTTT
J: TRBJ2-7; D: NA; V: TRBV7-9; size: NA; CDR3: CASSLLPPYEQYF; DNA: TGTGCCAGCAGCCTACTCCCGCCCTACGAGCAGTACTTC
J: TRBJ2-1; D: TRBD2; V: TRBV5-1; size: NA; CDR3: CASSYGTSAYNEQFF; DNA: TGCGCCAGCTCCTACGGGACTAGCGCCTACAATGAGCAGTTCTTC
J: TRBJ1-5; D: TRBD1; V: TRBV6-5; size: NA; CDR3: CASRQGNQPQHF; DNA: TGTGCCAGCAGACAGGGGAATCAGCCCCAGCATTTT
J: TRBJ2-7; D: TRBD2; V: TRBV29-1; size: NA; CDR3: CSVVLAGGREQYF; DNA: TGCAGCGTTGTACTAGCGGGAGGGCGCGAGCAGTACTTC
J: TRBJ1-1; D: NA; V: TRBV19; size: NA; CDR3: CASSLGRDRGTEAFF; DNA: TGTGCCAGTAGTCTGGGGAGGGATCGGGGCACTGAAGCTTTCTTT
J: TRBJ2-7; D: NA; V: TRBV10-3; size: NA; CDR3: CAITRGEGGSYEQYF; DNA: TGTGCCATCACACGGGGGGAAGGGGGTTCCTACGAGCAGTACTTC
J: TRBJ1-5; D: TRBD1; V: TRBV27; size: NA; CDR3: CASSSGTGNQPQHF; DNA: TGTGCCAGCAGTTCCGGGACAGGGAATCAGCCCCAGCATTTT
J: TRBJ1-1; D: TRBD1; V: TRBV5-1; size: NA; CDR3: CASSPRTGGSEAFF; DNA: TGCGCCAGCAGCCCACGGACAGGGGGCTCTGAAGCTTTCTTT
J: TRBJ2-2; D: NA; V: TRBV5-4; size: NA; CDR3: CASSKNTGELFF; DNA: TGTGCCAGCAGCAAGAACACCGGGGAGCTGTTTTTT
J: TRBJ2-2; D: NA; V: TRBV7-9; size: NA; CDR3: CASSPFRDPGELFF; DNA: TGTGCCAGCAGCCCCTTTAGGGATCCCGGGGAGCTGTTTTTT